This is a list of T cell receptor beta chains from one sample in a study of cytomegalovirus exposure and HLA in healthy donors. Produced via immunoSEQ multiplex PCR; TCRdb's table is partial and in-frame only. Among roughly 150,000 clones, nearly 70% were seen once, and the ten largest hold over 9.5%. What was sequenced was PBMCs. The receptors come from a man aged 25 to 40 in good health and CMV-seropositive. Each CDR3 is given with its conserved first and last residue. Fields, in order: V gene, J gene, D gene, clone size, CDR3 protein, CDR3 DNA. A D gene is named only where the DNA matches it firmly. Not every row has a clone size; where given, it reads once, few, many or a size class.

>TRBV14|TRBJ2-7|TRBD2|-
CASSQSHFSGSPEQYF
TGTGCCAGCAGCCAATCTCATTTCAGCGGGAGTCCCGAGCAGTACTTC
>TRBV10-3|TRBJ1-1|-|-
CAIRLSVYTEAFF
TGTGCCATCCGACTTTCCGTCTACACTGAAGCTTTCTTT
>TRBV2|TRBJ2-7|TRBD2|-
CASSKTSGSYEQYF
TGTGCCAGCAGCAAGACTAGCGGGAGCTACGAGCAGTACTTC
>TRBV7-6|TRBJ2-3|-|-
CASSLSGGTDTQYF
TGTGCCAGCAGCTTGTCAGGGGGCACAGATACGCAGTATTTT
>TRBV7-9|TRBJ2-7|TRBD1|-
CASSLPSGTGDNEQYF
TGTGCCAGCAGCTTACCTTCCGGGACAGGGGACAACGAGCAGTACTTC
>TRBV6-4|TRBJ2-7|TRBD2|-
CASSDSSLLAGGLPYF
TGTGCCAGCAGTGACTCGTCCCTCCTAGCGGGAGGACTCCCGTACTTC
>TRBV12-5|TRBJ2-1|TRBD2|once
CASGLRGRAYYNEQFF
TGTGCTAGTGGTTTACGGGGGAGGGCTTACTACAATGAGCAGTTCTTC
>TRBV29-1|TRBJ2-7|TRBD2|once
CSVEDREGLAGYEQYF
TGCAGCGTTGAAGATCGTGAGGGGCTAGCGGGGTACGAGCAGTACTTC
>TRBV28|TRBJ1-4|-|-
CASQSTGTRGEKLFF
TGTGCCAGCCAATCAACCGGGACGAGGGGGGAAAAACTGTTTTTT
>TRBV10-1|TRBJ2-5|-|-
CASSGSQETQYF
TGCGCCAGCAGTGGGAGCCAAGAGACCCAGTACTTC
>TRBV30|TRBJ1-5|TRBD1|-
CACGTEGNQPQHF
TGTGCCTGTGGGACAGAGGGCAATCAGCCCCAGCATTTT
>TRBV28|TRBJ1-1|-|-
CASSLSTEIRGEAFF
TGTGCCAGCAGTTTATCGACCGAAATAAGGGGTGAAGCTTTCTTT
>TRBV27|TRBJ2-6|-|-
CASRNRVAGANVLTF
TGTGCCAGCAGGAACAGGGTTGCTGGGGCCAACGTCCTGACTTTC
>TRBV27|TRBJ2-1|TRBD2|once
CASSLSGTRMSNEQFF
TGTGCCAGCAGTTTATCGGGGACTAGAATGTCAAATGAGCAGTTCTTC
>TRBV9|TRBJ2-4|-|-
CASSASGLQNIQYF
TGTGCCAGCAGCGCCTCAGGTCTCCAAAACATTCAGTACTTC
>TRBV5-1|TRBJ1-3|TRBD1|few
CASTYGGQAGNTIYF
TGCGCCAGCACCTACGGGGGACAGGCTGGAAACACCATATATTTT
>TRBV6-1|TRBJ2-7|TRBD2|-
CASTSGRSLYEQYF
TGTGCCAGCACCAGCGGGAGATCTCTCTACGAGCAGTACTTC
>TRBV6-1|TRBJ2-7|-|-
CASRSYQVSYEQYF
TGTGCCAGCAGGTCATACCAGGTCTCCTACGAGCAGTACTTC
>TRBV29-1|TRBJ2-1|-|-
CSVAGGVYNEQFF
TGCAGCGTTGCAGGCGGGGTCTACAATGAGCAGTTCTTC
>TRBV5-6|TRBJ2-7|TRBD2|-
CASSPGGPSAGSYEQYF
TGTGCCAGCAGCCCGGGGGGGCCCAGCGCCGGCTCCTACGAGCAGTACTTC
>TRBV15|TRBJ2-1|-|few
CATSRDTGIDEQFF
TGTGCCACCAGCAGAGACACAGGGATCGATGAGCAGTTCTTC
>TRBV7-9|TRBJ1-5|-|-
CASSLEEQEPQHF
TGTGCCAGCAGCTTAGAAGAGCAGGAGCCCCAGCATTTT
>TRBV6-1|TRBJ1-6|TRBD1|-
CASGDRNNSPLHF
TGTGCCAGCGGGGACAGGAATAATTCACCCCTCCACTTT
>TRBV27|TRBJ2-2|TRBD1|-
CASSRSGTGVTGELFF
TGTGCCAGCAGTAGATCCGGGACAGGGGTCACCGGGGAGCTGTTTTTT
>TRBV10-3|TRBJ2-1|TRBD1|-
CAISDNRGSSYNEQFF
TGTGCCATCAGTGACAACAGGGGAAGCTCCTACAATGAGCAGTTCTTC
>TRBV30|TRBJ2-6|-|-
CAWTPYGANVLTF
TGTGCCTGGACTCCGTATGGGGCCAACGTCCTGACTTTC
>TRBV28|TRBJ1-4|TRBD1|-
CASRIGQGVWEKLFF
TGTGCCAGCAGAATCGGACAGGGAGTTTGGGAAAAACTGTTTTTT
>TRBV18|TRBJ2-2|-|few
CASRTASGYTGELFF
TGTGCCAGCCGGACAGCTAGCGGCTACACCGGGGAGCTGTTTTTT
>TRBV30|TRBJ1-6|-|-
CAWSVQLAPLHF
TGTGCCTGGAGTGTACAATTGGCCCCCCTCCACTTT
>TRBV28|TRBJ2-2|TRBD2|-
CASSLSSGNFGTGELFF
TGTGCCAGCAGTTTGTCTAGCGGGAACTTTGGGACCGGGGAGCTGTTTTTT
>TRBV11-3|TRBJ2-7|TRBD2|-
CASSSGLAGVYEQYF
TGTGCCAGCAGCTCCGGACTAGCGGGAGTGTATGAGCAGTACTTC
>TRBV6-5|TRBJ2-1|-|few
CASSLGRRAEQFF
TGTGCCAGCAGTTTGGGGCGTAGGGCTGAGCAGTTCTTC
>TRBV28|TRBJ2-7|-|-
CASSYQDYEQYF
TGTGCCAGCAGTTATCAGGACTACGAGCAGTACTTC
>TRBV19|TRBJ1-2|-|-
CASSGGLYGYTF
TGTGCCAGTAGTGGCGGACTCTATGGCTACACCTTC
>TRBV19|TRBJ1-2|-|-
CASSIDRYYGYTF
TGTGCCAGTAGTATCGACAGATACTATGGCTACACCTTC
>TRBV19|TRBJ2-1|TRBD1|-
CASSDRGGYNEQFF
TGTGCCAGTAGTGACAGGGGGGGATACAATGAGCAGTTCTTC
>TRBV5-1|TRBJ2-2|TRBD2|-
CASSTSGRETGELFF
TGCGCCAGCAGTACTAGCGGGAGAGAAACCGGGGAGCTGTTTTTT
>TRBV30|TRBJ2-3|TRBD2|few
CAWSATSGSTDTQYF
TGTGCCTGGAGTGCTACTAGCGGGAGCACAGATACGCAGTATTTT
>TRBV9|TRBJ1-3|-|-
CASSVGKRWQGENTIYF
TGTGCCAGCAGCGTAGGAAAGAGATGGCAGGGCGAGAACACCATATATTTT
>TRBV10-3|TRBJ2-7|-|-
CAISGQSTDEQYF
TGTGCCATCAGTGGACAGTCTACCGACGAGCAGTACTTC
>TRBV9|TRBJ2-1|TRBD2|once
CASSVGPAGDEQFF
TGTGCCAGCAGCGTAGGTCCGGCGGGGGATGAGCAGTTCTTC
>TRBV28|TRBJ2-2|-|-
CASRLSGELFF
TGTGCCAGCAGACTTTCCGGGGAGCTGTTTTTT
>TRBV18|TRBJ2-1|-|once
CASSPPEGRTNEQFF
TGTGCCAGCTCACCACCGGAGGGGAGGACAAATGAGCAGTTCTTC
>TRBV11-2|TRBJ2-7|-|-
CASSLFQTSSYEQYF
TGTGCCAGCAGCTTATTTCAGACTAGCTCCTACGAGCAGTACTTC
>TRBV19|TRBJ1-5|-|-
CASSQNRDQPQHF
TGTGCCAGTAGTCAAAACCGGGATCAGCCCCAGCATTTT
>TRBV5-5|TRBJ2-2|-|few
CASSANLVQNTGELFF
TGTGCCAGCAGCGCTAACCTTGTCCAAAACACCGGGGAGCTGTTTTTT
>TRBV9|TRBJ2-1|-|-
CASSADIYNEQFF
TGTGCCAGCAGCGCGGACATATACAATGAGCAGTTCTTC
>TRBV18|TRBJ1-4|TRBD1|-
CASSPGQGADEKLFF
TGTGCCAGCTCACCCGGACAGGGGGCTGATGAAAAACTGTTTTTT
>TRBV7-9|TRBJ2-7|TRBD2|-
CASSFGTSIHEQYF
TGTGCCAGCAGCTTCGGGACTAGCATCCACGAGCAGTACTTC
>TRBV4-1|TRBJ2-1|TRBD2|-
CASSPTSGRAHGYNEQFF
TGCGCCAGCAGCCCGACTAGCGGGAGGGCCCATGGCTACAATGAGCAGTTCTTC
>TRBV4-1|TRBJ2-5|-|once
CASSPPGRETQYF
TGCGCCAGCAGCCCTCCGGGGAGGGAGACCCAGTACTTC
>TRBV4-1|TRBJ2-1|-|once
CASSQVQTYNEQFF
TGCGCCAGCAGCCAAGTTCAAACCTACAATGAGCAGTTCTTC
>TRBV29-1|TRBJ2-5|TRBD1|-
CSVDGTGPDTQYF
TGCAGCGTTGATGGGACAGGGCCGGACACCCAGTACTTC
>TRBV7-6|TRBJ1-4|TRBD1|-
CASSLGQGAGKLFF
TGTGCCAGCAGCTTAGGGCAGGGGGCAGGAAAACTGTTTTTT
>TRBV6-6|TRBJ2-7|TRBD1|-
CASSSDRVGYEQYF
TGTGCCAGCAGTTCCGACAGGGTGGGCTACGAGCAGTACTTC